This T cell receptor beta chain was documented in a study of radiation and T cells in renal cell carcinoma. Notes on the study in general: Baseline intratumoral clonotype presence is unknown without pretreatment biopsies. From baseline, blood top tumor clonotypes peaked at 2 weeks post-radiation.

On this clone itself: Its cognate antigen is unknown.

The repertoire was sequenced with immunoSEQ multiplex PCR; TCRdb's copy has only in-frame clones and lacks some. The table shows roughly 58,000 clones, with 70% to 80% occurring only once. The CDR3 runs 13 residues. V gave up 4 bases and J gave up 2 bases, with 9 bases separating them. Per germline, CDR1 SGHRS and CDR2 YFSETQ. The time point: blood 4 weeks post-SBRT, at nephrectomy. Treatment meaning: 15 Gy SBRT to primary tumor, nephrectomy 4 weeks later. V gene TRBV5-1 combines with J gene TRBJ1-1; D remains ambiguous. The receptor was derived from a man between 60 and 75 years old with renal cell carcinoma. Sequences were derived from blood, sampled from a patient whose treatment included radiotherapy and nephrectomy. The CDR3 DNA is TGCGCCAGCAGCACCTACAAAAACACTGAAGCTTTCTTT. It yields the protein CASSTYKNTEAFF.